This T cell receptor beta chain was identified during a study of T-cell memory formation after mild COVID-19. 5'RACE with constant-segment primers yielded barcoded, UMI-tagged TCR alpha and TCR beta cDNA libraries. TCRdb reanalysed the 5' RACE reads using MiXCR and keeps one entry per CDR3 protein. Of fewer than 90,000 distinct CDR3 sequences in the sample, approximately 15% were seen once. Study-wide results and caveats: Clones that shrank (day 15 to 85) were balanced CD4/CD8, whereas later expanders leaned CD4+. Shrinking CD4+ clones were chiefly CM and EM; CD8+ ones were chiefly EMRA.

Germline V CDR1 and CDR2: SGHNT, YENEEA. This CDR3 comprises 11 residues. V lost 5 bases to trimming and J lost 7 bases, with 9 bases between them. This clonotype was seen a few times. Its antigen is as yet unknown. Sequenced: PBMCs or a T cell subset sorted from them (not recorded which). This clonotype originated in an adult woman who had mild COVID-19 (a few samples of this study predate the infection). Cell type and time point are not known. The genes are TRBV11-3 and TRBJ2-7, with D perhaps TRBD1 or TRBD2 (5 bases each). The CDR3 nucleotides read TGTGCCAGCAGCCGGGACGGGGAGCAGTACTTC. Its protein product is CASSRDGEQYF.